Below, 29 T cell receptor beta chains from the same sample are listed, as sequenced in a study of blood T cell repertoires in COVID-19. TCRdb's copy holds only in-frame clones and misses some; the assay was immunoSEQ multiplex PCR. The data hold fewer than 300,000 clones, with less than 90% observed a single time. Input material: peripheral blood. These receptors came from a man aged 60-69 years who had recovered from COVID-19.

This rearrangement joins TRBV12-3 or TRBV12-4 to TRBJ1-1, with D possibly TRBD1 on 6 matching bases. The CDR3 length is 13 residues. V lost 7 bases and J lost 9, with 18 bases in between. The CDR3 region is CASTLVGGAQAFF. The CDR3 DNA reads TGTGCCAGCACCTTGGTTGGGGGGGCCCAAGCTTTCTTT.

The CDR3 here is CASRSGAGGNIQYF. CDR3 bases: TGTGCCAGCAGGTCGGGGGCGGGAGGAAACATTCAGTACTTC. V and J are TRBV7-2 and TRBJ2-4; TRBD2 matches at 8 bases. Looked up from germline, CDR1 is SGHTA and CDR2 is FQGNSA. CDR3 length: 14 amino acids. With 6 bases clipped from V and 6 bases from J, the junction kept 7 bases outside the gene matches.

The genes are TRBV24-1 and TRBJ2-3; 8 bases map to TRBD1. The V and J ends lost 3 bases and 0 bases, in that order; junction bases with no gene match: 7. CDR1 is KGHDR and CDR2 is SFDVKD in the germline V gene. This CDR3 is 17 amino acids long. This CDR3 reads CATSDQGAASSTDTQYF. In DNA form, the CDR3 reads TGTGCCACCAGTGATCAGGGGGCAGCTTCTAGCACAGATACGCAGTATTTT.

The J gene is TRBJ2-7, the V gene TRBV15, with 9 bases that match TRBD1. J lost 0 bases, V lost 3 bases, and 6 bases had no gene match. Germline CDR1 reads LNHNV; CDR2 reads YYDKDF (reference sequence). This CDR3 region has 16 residues. The CDR3 loop is CATSRGGTGSSYEQYF. The DNA for the CDR3 is TGTGCCACCAGCAGGGGAGGGACAGGGAGCTCCTACGAGCAGTACTTC. The full variable domain, its missing parts supplied by reference TRBV15 and TRBJ2-7, is DAMVIQNPRYQVTQFGKPVTLSCSQTLNHNVMYWYQQKSSQAPKLLFHYYDKDFNNEADTPDNFQSRRPNTSFCFLDIRSPGLGDTAMYLCATSRGGTGSSYEQYFGPGTRLTVT.

The chain uses TRBV6-6 and TRBJ1-4; D unclear. The CDR3 runs to 16 residues. Per germline, CDR1 MNHNY and CDR2 SVGAGI (reference sequence). Trimming shortened V by 2 bases and J by 5 bases, and 15 bases separated the two germline ends. CDR3 in DNA: TGTGCCAGCAGTTACGAGAGGGTGGGCAGCAATGAAAAACTGTTTTTT. Translated, it gives CASSYERVGSNEKLFF.

The chain couples TRBV5-6 to TRBJ2-1; 12 bases match TRBD2. V trimming: 6 bases; J trimming: 8 bases; junction bases outside the gene matches: 6. CDR1 and CDR2 from the germline V gene are SGHDT and YYEEEE. The CDR3 consists of 14 residues. CDR3 nucleotides: TGTGCCAGCACCGGACTAGCGGGGTTTCATGAGCAGTTCTTC. Amino acid sequence: CASTGLAGFHEQFF.

This clone was counted once. The rearrangement joins TRBV9 to TRBJ1-5, with TRBD1 as a possible D gene (5 bases). CDR1 SGDLS and CDR2 YYNGEE come from the germline V gene. V was clipped by 3 bases and J by 6 bases, with 13 bases between them. The CDR3 has 14 residues. CDR3 loop: CASSGDQRGQPQHF. Here the CDR3 DNA reads TGTGCCAGCAGCGGAGACCAAAGGGGTCAGCCCCAGCATTTT. The full variable domain, in which reference TRBV9 and TRBJ1-5 provide the parts outside the CDR3, is DSGVTQTPKHLITATGQRVTLRCSPRSGDLSVYWYQQSLDQGLQFLIQYYNGEERAKGNILERFSAQQFPDLHSELNLSSLELGDSALYFCASSGDQRGQPQHFGDGTRLSIL.

The J gene is TRBJ2-7, the V gene TRBV6-1, with a tentative D call TRBD1 (6 bases). The CDR3 runs 15 residues. Between the trimmed V and J ends, which lost 2 bases and 5 bases, there was a span of 16 bases. Germline CDR1 MNHNS, CDR2 SASEGT. The CDR3 loop reads CASSELGAGADEQYF. The CDR3 DNA reads TGTGCCAGCAGTGAACTGGGGGCCGGAGCGGACGAGCAGTACTTC.

This chain joins TRBV6-5 and TRBJ1-1, with D unresolved. CDR1 MNHEY and CDR2 SVGAGI come from the germline V gene. Trimming took off 2 bases at V and 5 bases at J, with 9 bases between the two ends. The CDR3 spans 13 residues. CDR3 in amino acids: CASSYRGWTEAFF. CDR3 DNA sequence: TGTGCCAGCAGTTACCGGGGTTGGACTGAAGCTTTCTTT.

This chain connects TRBV7-8 to TRBJ2-3; 8 bases map to TRBD2. The CDR3 totals 16 residues. With 5 bases clipped from V and 6 bases from J, the junction kept 13 bases outside the gene matches. Germline assignment: CDR1 SGHVS and CDR2 FQNEAQ. The CDR3 DNA is TGTGCCAGCAGCCCCTCCGCGGGGGGCCCGGGGGATACGCAGTATTTT. Amino acids: CASSPSAGGPGDTQYF.

V gene TRBV18 combines with J gene TRBJ2-3; no reliable D call. Germline lookup yields CDR1 KGHSH and CDR2 LQKENI. V lost 2 bases and J 4 bases, leaving 13 bases between the germline ends. The CDR3 contains 15 residues. The CDR3 coding sequence is TGTGCCAGCTCACCATCGACGGGTTTACCAGATACGCAGTATTTT. This gives the protein CASSPSTGLPDTQYF.

The chain combines TRBV4-1 with TRBJ1-2, with D tentatively TRBD1 (6 bases). Germline CDR1 MGHRA, CDR2 YSYEKL. This CDR3 spans 14 amino acids. V gave up 5 bases and J gave up 8 bases, with 18 bases separating them. The CDR3 protein is CASSSRGGALGYTF. CDR3 DNA: TGCGCCAGCAGCTCCCGCGGGGGGGCCTTAGGCTACACCTTC.

The J gene is TRBJ1-2, the V gene TRBV19, with 8 positions matching TRBD1. The CDR3 runs to 17 residues. V dropped 0 bases and J dropped 2; count of bases not matched to a gene: 8. The germline V gene has CDR1 LNHDA and CDR2 SQIVND (reference sequence). In DNA, the CDR3 is TGTGCCAGTAGTATAGATCTAGGACAGGGTTTCAACTATGGCTACACCTTC. Translated: CASSIDLGQGFNYGYTF. Full variable domain (remainder filled in from reference TRBV19 and TRBJ1-2): DGGITQSPKYLFRKEGQNVTLSCEQNLNHDAMYWYRQDPGQGLRLIYYSQIVNDFQKGDIAEGYSVSREKKESFPLTVTSAQKNPTAFYLCASSIDLGQGFNYGYTFGSGTRLTVV.

V usage is TRBV7-2 and J usage is TRBJ2-7, with 10 nucleotides matching TRBD1. The CDR3 spans 14 residues. Germline loops: CDR1 SGHTA, CDR2 FQGNSA. Trimming at V came to 4 bases and at J to 9 bases, leaving 9 bases not matched to a gene. This chain's CDR3 is CASSWGQGPSAQYF. The CDR3 bases are TGTGCCAGCAGCTGGGGACAGGGGCCGTCGGCGCAGTACTTC.

This chain links TRBV15 with TRBJ2-5; the D gene is possibly TRBD1 (6 bases). Germline loops: CDR1 LNHNV, CDR2 YYDKDF (reference sequence). V was shortened by 1 base and J by 1 base, with 13 bases between the two germline ends. The CDR3 covers 16 residues. CDR3 protein: CATSRVTGTFQETQYF. DNA for the CDR3: TGTGCCACCAGCAGAGTCACAGGGACCTTCCAAGAGACCCAGTACTTC.

The chain employs TRBV7-6 and TRBJ2-3; TRBD1 is a possible D gene (7 bases). The CDR3 has 17 amino acids. Trimming pared 2 bases from V and 0 bases from J, leaving 15 bases between. Germline CDR1 and CDR2: SGHVS and FNYEAQ. The CDR3 region has the DNA TGTGCCAGCAGCTTACGGGGGACAGCCACTAGCACAGATACGCAGTATTTT. Translated, it gives CASSLRGTATSTDTQYF.

The chain combines TRBV6-5 with TRBJ1-1; tentative D call: TRBD1 (5 bases). The V gene lost 2 bases and the J gene lost 11 bases, with 15 bases spanning the gap. The CDR3 is made up of 13 amino acids. Per the germline V gene, CDR1 is MNHEY and CDR2 is SVGAGI. For the CDR3, the DNA is TGTGCCAGCAGTTACACGGACGCAGGGTATGCTTTCTTT. As protein: CASSYTDAGYAFF.

This clone was found many times. The CDR3: CASSLSPPALTSRSYEQYF. The DNA for the CDR3 is TGCGCCAGCAGCTTGTCGCCTCCCGCCCTAACTAGCCGGTCCTACGAGCAGTACTTC. The chain is built from TRBV5-1 and TRBJ2-7; D possibly corresponds to TRBD2 (6 bases). V lost 1 base, J lost 1 base, and 24 bases lay in between. This CDR3 has 19 residues. CDR1 and CDR2 from the germline V gene are SGHRS and YFSETQ.

The gene calls are TRBV6-5 and TRBJ1-1; D may be TRBD1 (6 bases). This CDR3 has 14 residues. Germline lookup yields CDR1 MNHEY and CDR2 SVGAGI. Trimming removed 7 bases at V and 1 base at J, with 13 bases between. The CDR3 sequence: CASTPSRGNTEAFF. The CDR3 coding sequence is TGTGCCAGCACCCCTTCCAGGGGGAACACTGAAGCTTTCTTT.

The chain employs TRBV6-1 and TRBJ2-7, with 7 bases that match TRBD1. J gave up 4 bases and V 0 bases, and 3 bases lay outside the gene matches. The CDR3 runs 14 residues. Germline V lookup: CDR1 MNHNS, CDR2 SASEGT. The CDR3 loop is CASSEAGTEYEQYF. The DNA for the CDR3 is TGTGCCAGCAGTGAAGCCGGGACAGAATACGAGCAGTACTTC.

The rearrangement links TRBV9 to TRBJ2-2; D is perhaps TRBD2 (7 bases). Trimming left V 3 bases short and J 4 bases short, with 19 bases between. Germline values: CDR1 SGDLS, CDR2 YYNGEE. The CDR3 contains 17 residues. Written as DNA, the CDR3 is TGTGCCAGCAGCGCCAGTGGGGGGGGCCTCTCCACCGGGGAGCTGTTTTTT. Translation gives CASSASGGGLSTGELFF.

V usage is TRBV3-1 (or the pseudogene TRBV3-2) and J usage is TRBJ2-3, with TRBD2 matching over 7 bases. J gave up 1 base and V 3 bases, and 7 bases lay outside the gene matches. The CDR3 is 16 amino acids. CDR1 LGHDT and CDR2 YNNKEL come from the germline V gene (reference sequence). This chain's CDR3 is CASSHQAGVGTDTQYF. DNA of the CDR3: TGTGCCAGCAGCCACCAGGCGGGGGTCGGCACAGATACGCAGTATTTT.

The chain employs TRBV9 and TRBJ1-4; 8 bases align to TRBD1. The junction had 9 bases not matched to a gene; V was cut back by 5 bases and J by 6 bases. The germline CDR1 and CDR2 sequences are SGDLS and YYNGEE. This CDR3 contains 15 residues. CDR3 DNA sequence: TGTGCCAGCAGTACCCCCAGGGGGCCCTATGAAAAACTGTTTTTT. Encoded protein: CASSTPRGPYEKLFF.

V is TRBV25-1 and J is TRBJ2-7; D may be TRBD2 (6 bases). Trimming left V 4 bases short and J 3 bases short, with 16 bases between. The CDR3 runs to 15 residues. The germline V gene has CDR1 MGHDK and CDR2 SYGVNS. The CDR3 sequence is CASSVAGTPFYEQYF. In nucleotides, the CDR3 is TGTGCCAGCAGTGTCGCGGGGACTCCCTTCTACGAGCAGTACTTC.

The V and J genes are TRBV5-1 and TRBJ1-1; D perhaps matches TRBD1 (6 bases). This CDR3 has 14 amino acids. Germline CDR1 reads SGHRS; CDR2 reads YFSETQ. V shed 4 bases and J shed 5 bases, with 15 bases lying between them. CDR3 DNA: TGCGCCAGCAGCCAAGGGGGGGCGCGGACTGAAGCTTTCTTT. It translates to CASSQGGARTEAFF.

This chain joins TRBV19 and TRBJ1-5; D remains unclear. Germline V lookup: CDR1 LNHDA, CDR2 SQIVND (reference sequence). With 3 bases removed from V and 0 bases from J, the gap between germline ends came to 6 bases. The CDR3 sequence is 14 residues long. The DNA of the CDR3 is TGTGCCAGTAGTATCACAAATAGCAATCAGCCCCAGCATTTT. Protein: CASSITNSNQPQHF.

The chain couples TRBV7-3 to TRBJ2-7; 8 bases are shared with TRBD1. The CDR3 length is 17 residues. V was clipped by 0 bases and J by 9 bases; unmatched bases: 16. Germline V lookup: CDR1 SGHTA, CDR2 FQGTGA. The chain's CDR3 is CASSLTGGRDRKGAQYF. CDR3 nucleotide sequence: TGTGCCAGCAGCTTAACGGGGGGCCGGGACAGGAAAGGTGCGCAGTACTTC.

V gene TRBV6-6 combines with J gene TRBJ1-2; D is ambiguous. The germline V gene encodes CDR1 MNHNY and CDR2 SVGAGI (reference sequence). The V gene lost 4 bases and the J gene lost 7 bases, with 4 bases spanning the gap. The CDR3 is 10 residues long. The CDR3 protein is CASSSSGYTF. The CDR3, as DNA: TGTGCCAGCAGTTCGAGTGGCTACACCTTC.

V is TRBV21-1 and J is TRBJ2-7; no DNA check was done on the table's D call, TRBD2. TRBV21-1 is classified as a pseudogene. The CDR3 extends over 15 amino acids. In DNA, the CDR3 is TGTGCCAGCATCAACAGGGGAGGGTCCACCTACGAGCAGTACTTC. Amino acids: CASINRGGSTYEQYF.